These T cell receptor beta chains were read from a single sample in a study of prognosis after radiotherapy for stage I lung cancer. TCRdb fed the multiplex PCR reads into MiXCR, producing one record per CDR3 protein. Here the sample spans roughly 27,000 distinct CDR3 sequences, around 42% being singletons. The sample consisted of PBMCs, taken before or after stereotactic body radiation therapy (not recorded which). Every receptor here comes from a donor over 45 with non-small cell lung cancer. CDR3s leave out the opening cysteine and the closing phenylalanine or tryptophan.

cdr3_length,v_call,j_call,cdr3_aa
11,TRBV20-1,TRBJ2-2,STPSEVTGELF
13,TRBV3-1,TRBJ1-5,ASSQDTGSNQPQH
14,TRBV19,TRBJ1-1,ASSTGHPIRGTEAF
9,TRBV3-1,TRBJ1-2,ASSPDYGYT
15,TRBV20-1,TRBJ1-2,SARDLVGLIWHYGYT
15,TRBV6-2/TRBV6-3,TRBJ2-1,ASSLTLQGEFKNEQL
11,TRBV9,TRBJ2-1,ASNEGGPNEQF
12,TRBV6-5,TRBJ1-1,ASSYLRMNTEAF
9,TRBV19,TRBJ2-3,ASNLAGTQY
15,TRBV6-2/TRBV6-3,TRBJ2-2,ASSEYQGLTLSGELF
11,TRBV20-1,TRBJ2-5,SARVASVETQY
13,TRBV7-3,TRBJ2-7,ASSALDRGEYEQY
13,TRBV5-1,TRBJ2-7,ASKREAGGPGEQY
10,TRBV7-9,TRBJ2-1,ASSAEYNEQF
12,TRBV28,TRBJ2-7,ASSSSGSTYEQY
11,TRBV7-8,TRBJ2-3,ARSSAGEDTQY
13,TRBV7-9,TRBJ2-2,ASRTSGSVTGELF
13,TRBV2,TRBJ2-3,ATRGGTSGADTQY
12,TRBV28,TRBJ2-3,ASSPGQYTDTQY
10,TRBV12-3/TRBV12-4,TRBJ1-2,ASSHGGGREI
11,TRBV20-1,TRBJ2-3,SATGLAVDTQY
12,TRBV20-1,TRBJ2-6,SARGPTGANVLT
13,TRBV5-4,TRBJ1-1,ASSFTGGGDTEAF
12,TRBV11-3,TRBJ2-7,ASSLGRPAYEQY
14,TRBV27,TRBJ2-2,ASSLVGGASCWELF
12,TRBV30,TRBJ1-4,AWSGDRGDEKLF
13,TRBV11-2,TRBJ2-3,ASSPQTGTVITQY
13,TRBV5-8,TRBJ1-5,ASSLFVTSNQPQH
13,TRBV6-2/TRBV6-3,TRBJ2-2,ASSRSGQAVGDLF
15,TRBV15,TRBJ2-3,ATSRGLSVSGTDTQY
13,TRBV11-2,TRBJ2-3,ASSLERTGTDTQY
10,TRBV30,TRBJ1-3,AWSVGGNTIY
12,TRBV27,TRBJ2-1,ASSLTRTYNEQF
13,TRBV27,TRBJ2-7,ASSSHHTDSYEQY
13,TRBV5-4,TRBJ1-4,ASSAFRGRNEKLF
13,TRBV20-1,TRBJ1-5,SASPQQGGNQPQH
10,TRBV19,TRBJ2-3,ASSIAEQPQY